This is a list of T cell receptor beta chains from one sample in a study of T cell changes during pregnancy in multiple sclerosis. Generated by immunoSEQ multiplex PCR, the TCRdb table keeps only in-frame clones and is missing some. The sample yields approximately 30,000 clones, about 87% seen once. The specimen was CD8+ T cells from peripheral blood mononuclear cells, collected before pregnancy. Every receptor here comes from a female donor with multiple sclerosis, enrolled in a pregnancy study. Each CDR3 is given with its conserved first and last residue.

V	J	CDR3
TRBV7-9	TRBJ2-5	CASSKNARDFQETQYF
TRBV7-2	TRBJ2-7	CASRSQGPWNEQYF
TRBV28	TRBJ2-7	CASSPSGTADLYEQYF
TRBV5-6	TRBJ1-5	CASSLFTGGNQPQHF
TRBV27	TRBJ1-4	CASSLGGLRGEKLFF
TRBV6-5	TRBJ2-1	CASSRDSHSYNEQFF
TRBV5-8	TRBJ2-1	CASSLEQTPLSYNEQFF
TRBV7-9	TRBJ2-7	CASKGQAPEQYF
TRBV6-5	TRBJ1-6	CASSSGTTNNSPLHF
TRBV29-1	TRBJ1-1	CSAGGVVDTEAFF
TRBV27	TRBJ2-1	CASSLNRYNEQFF
TRBV27	TRBJ1-2	CATTGGYGYTF
TRBV5-5	TRBJ2-3	CASSLLAGGSDTQYF
TRBV5-1	TRBJ1-2	CASSPTGGANYGYTF
TRBV10-2	TRBJ2-7	CASSESPSGTYEQYF
TRBV27	TRBJ1-1	CASSQTQGYRAFF
TRBV4-3	TRBJ1-1	CASSQDSVGRVNTEAFF
TRBV7-2	TRBJ2-3	CASSLVPGTADTQYF
TRBV13	TRBJ2-1	CASSPLSDRPISYNEQFF